Below, 23 T cell receptor beta chains from the same sample are listed, as sequenced in a study of cytomegalovirus exposure and HLA in healthy donors (dated by TCRdb to 2015 to 2018). Preparation of the library involved the immunoSEQ multiplex PCR assay. For the multiplex PCR, a mixture combining 60 forward primers for TCR Vbeta segments and 13 reverse primers for TCR Jbeta segments was used. In its TCRdb copy, this immuneACCESS table keeps in-frame sequences only and misses some clones. Where compared with another copy, unresolved V genes explain less than half of these, and the others have no known cause. Present in this sample are 150,000 or so clones, 76% of which were seen just once. The top ten constitute 3.1% of the sample. What was sequenced was PBMCs. Receptor source: a male donor in good health and CMV-seronegative.

The J gene is TRBJ2-1, the V gene TRBV7-2; D possibly corresponds to TRBD2 (7 bases). This CDR3 spans 16 amino acids. The germline V gene encodes CDR1 SGHTA and CDR2 FQGNSA. V gave up 6 bases and J gave up 10 bases, with 25 bases separating them. The CDR3 DNA follows: TGTGCCAGCAGTCTGACCTCTGGGGGGGGCCCGGGAGAGCAGTTCTTC. Translation gives CASSLTSGGGPGEQFF.

The chain employs TRBV19 and TRBJ2-1; 7 bases match TRBD1. In germline, CDR1 is LNHDA, CDR2 SQIVND (reference sequence). Unmatched junction bases numbered 9, after V lost 3 bases and J lost 4 bases. The CDR3 extends over 16 amino acids. The CDR3 DNA reads as TGTGCCAGTAGTATCGCACCGGGACAGCCGTACAATGAGCAGTTCTTC. Its translation is CASSIAPGQPYNEQFF.

This sequence joins TRBV7-2 and TRBJ1-6; 7 bases map to TRBD1. The CDR3 contains 17 residues. Unmatched junction bases numbered 7, after V lost 5 bases and J lost 0 bases. CDR1 is SGHTA, CDR2 FQGNSA, per germline. The CDR3, as DNA: TGTGCCAGCAGCGCGCTCAGGGGGAGCTCCTATAATTCACCCCTCCACTTT. Its protein is CASSALRGSSYNSPLHF. The complete variable domain, with remaining parts taken from reference TRBV7-2 and TRBJ1-6, reads GAGVSQSPSNKVTEKGKDVELRCDPISGHTALYWYRQSLGQGLEFLIYFQGNSAPDKSGLPSDRFSAERTGGSVSTLTIQRTQQEDSAVYLCASSALRGSSYNSPLHFGNGTRLTVT.

The V call is TRBV7-9, the J call TRBJ2-5; no clear D gene. The CDR3 length is 14 residues. Germline loops: CDR1 SEHNR, CDR2 FQNEAQ (reference sequence). The ends were cut back, 1 base at V and 3 bases at J, with 9 bases in the middle. DNA for the CDR3: TGTGCCAGCAGCTTAGACAGCTCTAAAGAGACCCAGTACTTC. Translating gives CASSLDSSKETQYF. Full variable domain (outside the CDR3, taken from reference TRBV7-9 and TRBJ2-5): DTGVSQNPRHKITKRGQNVTFRCDPISEHNRLYWYRQTLGQGPEFLTYFQNEAQLEKSRLLSDRFSAERPKGSFSTLEIQRTEQGDSAMYLCASSLDSSKETQYFGPGTRLLVL.

This chain joins TRBV19 and TRBJ1-1, with D perhaps matching TRBD1 (5 bases). The CDR3 spans 13 residues. The germline V gene encodes CDR1 LNHDA and CDR2 SQIVND (reference sequence). Between the trimmed V and J ends, which lost 4 bases and 11 bases, there was a span of 17 bases. The chain's CDR3 is CASSTGPRLRAFF. CDR3 DNA: TGTGCCAGTAGTACAGGGCCGCGGCTTCGGGCTTTCTTT.

With regard to this clone: At the DNA level, this CDR3 is encoded by other sequences in the same sample as well. V usage is TRBV2 and J usage is TRBJ2-7; possible D gene TRBD2, 6 bases. Germline CDR1 and CDR2: SNHLY and FYNNEI. There are 14 residues in the CDR3. Between the trimmed V and J ends, which lost 7 bases and 2 bases, there was a span of 15 bases. As DNA, the CDR3 is TGTGCCAGCAAAGACTCGCCGGGGGCCTACGAGCAGTACTTC. Its protein product is CASKDSPGAYEQYF. Using reference TRBV2 and TRBJ2-7 for the parts outside the CDR3, the full variable domain is EPEVTQTPSHQVTQMGQEVILRCVPISNHLYFYWYRQILGQKVEFLVSFYNNEISEKSEIFDDQFSVERPDGSNFTLKIRSTKLEDSAMYFCASKDSPGAYEQYFGPGTRLTVT.

This chain connects TRBV18 to TRBJ2-7, with TRBD2 matching over 9 bases. The CDR3 extends over 14 amino acids. The V gene's germline CDR1 is KGHSH and CDR2 LQKENI. V was pared by 6 bases and J by 4 bases, with 7 bases of the junction left unmatched. The CDR3 loop is CASSLSGSPYEQYF. The CDR3 nucleotides read TGTGCCAGCTCCCTTAGCGGGAGTCCTTACGAGCAGTACTTC. The whole variable domain, remainder taken from reference TRBV18 and TRBJ2-7, is NAGVMQNPRHLVRRRGQEARLRCSPMKGHSHVYWYRQLPEEGLKFMVYLQKENIIDESGMPKERFSAEFPKEGPSILRIQQVVRGDSAAYFCASSLSGSPYEQYFGPGTRLTVT.

The chain joins TRBV28 to TRBJ2-3; 8 bases align to TRBD2. V was pared by 6 bases and J by 7 bases, with 12 bases of the junction left unmatched. This CDR3 has 15 residues. CDR1 MDHEN and CDR2 SYDVKM come from the germline V gene. The CDR3 region is CASSSTSALGYTQYF. The CDR3 DNA reads TGTGCCAGCAGCTCGACTAGCGCCCTGGGGTATACGCAGTATTTT.

CDR3 sequence: CASSPGQGRRSYEQYF. The CDR3 DNA follows: TGTGCCAGCAGCCCCGGACAGGGGAGACGGTCCTACGAGCAGTACTTC. The V and J genes are TRBV7-9 and TRBJ2-7; 9 nucleotides line up with TRBD1. The germline CDR1 and CDR2 sequences are SEHNR and FQNEAQ (reference sequence). V was pared by 5 bases and J by 1 base, with 9 bases of the junction left unmatched. This CDR3 contains 16 residues.

This clone turned up a few times. This chain uses TRBV7-2 with TRBJ2-1, with 7 bases matching TRBD1. CDR1 is SGHTA and CDR2 is FQGNSA in the germline V gene. The CDR3 is made up of 16 amino acids. The V segment lost 4 bases and the J segment 8 bases; nucleotides outside the gene matches: 14. The CDR3 DNA reads as TGTGCCAGCAGCTCCTCCCGGGACAGCCTATGGGATGAGCAGTTCTTC. Its translation: CASSSSRDSLWDEQFF.

This clone turned up a few times. The chain joins TRBV30 to TRBJ1-1; the D gene is possibly TRBD1 (5 bases). Germline CDR1 reads GTSNPN; CDR2 reads SVGIG (reference sequence). V lost 0 bases and J 3 bases, leaving 11 bases between the germline ends. The CDR3 spans 14 residues. The DNA for the CDR3 is TGTGCCTGGAGTGTACCGGGGGGAGACACTGAAGCTTTCTTT. The encoded protein is CAWSVPGGDTEAFF.

This chain links TRBV7-2 with TRBJ2-3, with no clear D. Germline V lookup: CDR1 SGHTA, CDR2 FQGNSA. V was pared by 5 bases and J by 4 bases, with 7 bases between. The length of the CDR3 is 12 residues. CDR3 bases: TGTGCCAGCAGCCCCCTAGCAGATACGCAGTATTTT. It yields the protein CASSPLADTQYF.

This chain links TRBV4-2 with TRBJ2-3; 9 bases match TRBD1. Germline V lookup: CDR1 LGHNA, CDR2 YNFKEQ. V shed 7 bases and J 4 bases; nucleotides not matched to a gene: 12. The CDR3 length is 16 residues. CDR3 in DNA: TGTGCCAGCAACTTATTCCCGGGACAGGGAGCAGATACGCAGTATTTT. Encoded protein: CASNLFPGQGADTQYF.

The rearrangement joins TRBV28 to TRBJ1-1; no definite D call. CDR3 size: 11 residues. In germline, CDR1 is MDHEN, CDR2 SYDVKM. V lost 7 bases and J lost 5, with 8 bases in between. The CDR3 sequence: CASTYYTEAFF. In DNA form, the CDR3 reads TGTGCCAGCACTTACTATACTGAAGCTTTCTTT.

J is TRBJ1-2 and V is TRBV6-5; D possibly corresponds to TRBD1 (6 bases). The CDR3 is 14 residues long. The V gene lost 5 bases and the J gene lost 6 bases, with 16 bases spanning the gap. In germline, CDR1 is MNHEY, CDR2 SVGAGI. CDR3 sequence (DNA): TGTGCCAGCAGTAGGACAGAAGGGTATCATGGCTACACCTTC. Translated: CASSRTEGYHGYTF.

This rearrangement joins TRBV6-6 to TRBJ1-3; no clear D. From germline, CDR1 is MNHNY and CDR2 SVGAGI (reference sequence). This CDR3 comprises 16 residues. V lost 6 bases, J lost 0 bases, and 15 bases lay in between. CDR3 in amino acids: CASSSTSPSSGNTIYF. The DNA of the CDR3 is TGTGCCAGCAGCTCAACCTCCCCTAGCTCTGGAAACACCATATATTTT.

In this sample, this clone turned up once. The CDR3 loop is CASKGDAYNEQFF. The CDR3 nucleotides read TGTGCCAGCAAGGGGGACGCCTACAATGAGCAGTTCTTC. The gene calls are TRBV7-2 and TRBJ2-1; a possible D gene is TRBD1 (6 bases). This CDR3 has 13 residues. CDR1 and CDR2 from the germline V gene are SGHTA and FQGNSA. Between the trimmed V and J ends, which lost 7 bases and 2 bases, there was a span of 9 bases.

The chain employs TRBV5-8 and TRBJ1-2; possible D gene TRBD1, 5 bases. The CDR3 contains 15 residues. The germline gives CDR1 SGHTS, CDR2 YDEGEE. V was pared by 0 bases and J by 3 bases, with 12 bases between. The CDR3 reads CASSLGAGRYYGYTF. DNA for the CDR3: TGTGCCAGCAGCTTGGGCGCAGGGCGATACTATGGCTACACCTTC.

This chain uses TRBV18 with TRBJ1-1, with D tentatively TRBD1 (6 bases). CDR1 KGHSH and CDR2 LQKENI come from the germline V gene. V was cut by 10 bases and J by 2 bases, with 20 bases left in between. The CDR3 totals 15 residues. CDR3 in DNA: TGTGCCACCACTCTTGATGGGACACCCAACACTGAAGCTTTCTTT. It yields the protein CATTLDGTPNTEAFF.

The V gene is TRBV7-9, the J gene TRBJ2-7; 8 bases are shared with TRBD1. The germline V gene encodes CDR1 SEHNR and CDR2 FQNEAQ (reference sequence). This CDR3 is built from 19 residues. J was trimmed by 1 base and V by 6 bases; bases with no gene match: 20. CDR3 residues: CASSSLVPSADRASYEQYF. CDR3 coding DNA: TGTGCCAGCAGTTCCTTAGTGCCTTCCGCGGACAGGGCATCCTACGAGCAGTACTTC.

The rearrangement links TRBV11-3 to TRBJ2-1; D perhaps matches TRBD2 (5 bases). V lost 5 bases and J 9 bases, leaving 14 bases between the germline ends. This CDR3 contains 13 residues. CDR1 is SGHNT and CDR2 is YENEEA in the germline V gene. The CDR3 nucleotides are TGTGCCAGCAGCCGGGATCTCGGCGGTGAGCAGTTCTTC. This gives the protein CASSRDLGGEQFF.

The genes are TRBV7-9 and TRBJ2-3; possibly TRBD2 for D (6 bases). Between the trimmed V and J ends, which lost 0 bases and 6 bases, there was a span of 16 bases. The CDR3 is made up of 16 amino acids. The germline V gene encodes CDR1 SEHNR and CDR2 FQNEAQ (reference sequence). As DNA, the CDR3 is TGTGCCAGCAGCTTAGCGGGAGGCTCTCGTGCGGATACGCAGTATTTT. This translates into CASSLAGGSRADTQYF.

The rearrangement uses TRBV7-3 and TRBJ2-6; 8 nucleotides match TRBD1. J gave up 8 bases and V 5 bases, and 5 bases lay outside the gene matches. In germline, CDR1 is SGHTA, CDR2 FQGTGA. This CDR3 comprises 14 residues. The CDR3 DNA reads TGTGCCAGCAGCCCCCGACAGGGGACCAACGTCCTGACTTTC. Translating gives CASSPRQGTNVLTF.